This T cell receptor beta chain was sequenced during a study of beta chain features in type 1 diabetes (dated by TCRdb to 2016 to 2019). With regard to the full study: Mean age, gender distribution, total cell number and subset yield were not different between patients and healthy donors. In the study, recently diagnosed type 1 diabetes patients and matched healthy donors were compared on the TCRB repertoires of their sorted circulating CD4+ T cell subsets. A total of roughly 100 million sorted cells were examined across all samples, and the number of cells per subset was strongly correlated with RNA yield. Regulatory and stem cell-like memory subsets were isolated from only 8 patients and roughly eight healthy donors, whereas naive and central memory subsets came from all 28 donors. Study-wide conclusions, independent of this receptor: Patients with type 1 diabetes made fewer insertions and deleted more nucleotides at VDJ recombination sites, implying thymic rearrangement abnormalities. Because cDNA rather than genomic DNA was sequenced, highly expressing activated cells could have been over-represented, although no difference in activation and CD3 levels was found between groups. PCR may preferentially amplify shorter templates, but because patient and control samples were amplified and corrected together, any resulting skew would affect both groups equally. Because small numbers of individuals were included in the HLA sub-analyses, any influence of HLA type on TCRB rearrangement was left unresolved. Type 1 diabetes patients showed a moderate but significant shortening of TCRB CDR3 length in all four CD4+ subsets. Naive, central memory and regulatory TCRB repertoires appeared to be more similar among patients than among healthy donors.

This clone came up a few times. Its target antigen remains unknown. Within one base of it there is no much larger clone, and no base qualities were kept. As encoded in the germline V gene, CDR1 is SGHRS while CDR2 is YFSETQ. V lost 0 bases and J lost 6 bases; the stretch between them is 10 bases long. The CDR3 measures 14 amino acids from cysteine to phenylalanine. CDR3 DNA only is kept here, 42 bases in frame from base 1. From each donor, a single peripheral blood sample of 90 to 150 mL on average was drawn into heparinised tubes. A BD FACSAria II was used to sort naive, central memory, regulatory and stem cell-like memory CD4+ T cells with a panel that included CD45RO, CCR7, CD25, CD127, CD95 and CD27. A purity above 98% was achieved for all sorted populations. PBMCs were isolated right away by Lymphoprep density gradient centrifugation and were stained directly, without culture. To minimize batch effects, samples were stained and sorted in pairs, one healthy donor with one patient per experiment.

The entire amount of isolated RNA was reverse transcribed using the High Capacity cDNA Reverse Transcription Kit, so the sequenced TCRB transcripts were expressed ones. Survey-depth immunoSEQ sequencing was performed on stem cell-like memory T cell samples, with an average of roughly 1 million total reads per sample. Sorted cells were lysed in RLT buffer and RNA was extracted with DNase-treated RNeasy Micro or Mini kits, depending on cell number. To prevent cross-contamination, each cell subset was processed individually, whereas patient and healthy donor samples were processed jointly. TCRB sequences were amplified from cDNA with the immunoSEQ multiplex PCR, producing 87-bp fragments spanning the CDR3 region. Amplicons were sequenced on the Illumina HiSeq platform. Per the authors' processing: PCR bias was corrected computationally using synthetic template baselines, and reads within Hamming distance 2 were collapsed, with unmergeable singletons discarded. Reads were aligned against IMGT so that V, D and J genes, CDR3 length and insertions or deletions at six rearrangement sites could be assigned. Within each subset, clonotype counts were normalized to sorted cell number, and only after that were true diversity and Gini coefficients computed with the tcR R package. Repertoire sharing was quantified using the overlap coefficient calculated on TCRB nucleotide sequences. Here the immuneACCESS table is served through TCRdb, limited to in-frame sequences with V and J called. Missing clones are a known gap in these copies; in checked studies unresolved V genes cover under half, and the rest lacks a known reason. V, J and clone size are those of that table, while D and trimming were read from the DNA. Counted in this sample were roughly 24,000 clones; approximately 57% of them appeared once. The biggest ten clones account for roughly 0.37% of the sample.

Recombination connected TRBV5-1 to TRBJ2-1; the D gene is perhaps TRBD2, from 6 matching bases. Input material: stem cell memory CD4+ T cells from blood. Taken with the paper, the label for cell subset or site translates to: stem cell-like memory CD4+ T cells. The TCR was taken from a man younger than 30 with type 1 diabetes. For the CDR3, the sequence is CASSLAFSGNEQFF. The DNA sequence is TGCGCCAGCAGCTTGGCCTTTAGCGGCAATGAGCAGTTCTTC.